This T cell receptor (beta chain) was captured in a study of blood T cell repertoires in COVID-19. The assay was immunoSEQ multiplex PCR, and TCRdb's table has in-frame clones only and misses some. Among some 120,000 clones listed, just over 75% were seen once. The sequence derives from a human donor in a cohort sampled during active COVID-19. The sample taken for sequencing was peripheral blood.

Here the CDR3 DNA reads TGTGCCAGTAGTATGACAGGGGGCGCCTATGGCTACACCTTC. Encoded protein: CASSMTGGAYGYTF. The chain carries TRBV19 and TRBJ1-2, with TRBD1 matching 10 bases. Trimming removed 3 bases from V and 4 bases from J; junction bases left unmatched: 2. The length of the CDR3 is 14 residues. The germline CDR1 and CDR2 sequences are LNHDA and SQIVND (reference sequence).